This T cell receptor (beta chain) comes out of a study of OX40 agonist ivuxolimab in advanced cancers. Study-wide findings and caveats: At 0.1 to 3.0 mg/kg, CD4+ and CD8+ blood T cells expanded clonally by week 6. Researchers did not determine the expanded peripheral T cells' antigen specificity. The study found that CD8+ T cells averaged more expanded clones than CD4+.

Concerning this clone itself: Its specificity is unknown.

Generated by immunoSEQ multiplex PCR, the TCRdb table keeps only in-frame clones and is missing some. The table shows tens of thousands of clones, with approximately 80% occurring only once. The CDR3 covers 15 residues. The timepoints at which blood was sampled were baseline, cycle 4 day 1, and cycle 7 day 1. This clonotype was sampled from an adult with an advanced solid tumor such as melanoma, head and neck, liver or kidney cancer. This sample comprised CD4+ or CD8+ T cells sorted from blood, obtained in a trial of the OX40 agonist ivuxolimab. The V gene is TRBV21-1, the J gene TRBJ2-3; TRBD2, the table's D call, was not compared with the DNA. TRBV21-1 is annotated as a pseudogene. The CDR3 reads CASKAGGRLIDTQYF. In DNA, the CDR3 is TGTGCCAGCAAAGCAGGCGGGAGGTTGATAGATACGCAGTATTTT.